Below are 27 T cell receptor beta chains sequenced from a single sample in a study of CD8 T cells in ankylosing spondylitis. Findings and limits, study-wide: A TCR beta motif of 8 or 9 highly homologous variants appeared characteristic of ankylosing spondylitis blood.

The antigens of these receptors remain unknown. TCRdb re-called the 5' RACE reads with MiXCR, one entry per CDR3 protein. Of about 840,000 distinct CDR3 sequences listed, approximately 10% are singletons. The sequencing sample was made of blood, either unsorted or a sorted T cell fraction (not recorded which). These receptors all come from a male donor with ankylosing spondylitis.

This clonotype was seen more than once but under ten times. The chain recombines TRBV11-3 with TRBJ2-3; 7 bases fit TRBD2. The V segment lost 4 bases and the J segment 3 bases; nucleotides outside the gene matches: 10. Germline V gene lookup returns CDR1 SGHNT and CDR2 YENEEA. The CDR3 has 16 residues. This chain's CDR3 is CASSWGGTMGTDTQYF. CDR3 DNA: TGTGCCAGCAGCTGGGGCGGGACTATGGGTACAGATACGCAGTATTTT.

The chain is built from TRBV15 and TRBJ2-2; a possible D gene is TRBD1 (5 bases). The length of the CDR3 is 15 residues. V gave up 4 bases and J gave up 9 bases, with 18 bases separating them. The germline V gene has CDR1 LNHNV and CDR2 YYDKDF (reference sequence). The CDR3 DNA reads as TGTGCCACCAGCAAACCCGCGTCCTGGGGCCGGGAGCTGTTTTTT. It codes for CATSKPASWGRELFF.

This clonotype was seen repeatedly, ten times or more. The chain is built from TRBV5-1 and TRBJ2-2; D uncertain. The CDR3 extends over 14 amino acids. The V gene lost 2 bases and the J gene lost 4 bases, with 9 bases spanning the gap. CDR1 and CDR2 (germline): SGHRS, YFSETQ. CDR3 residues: CASSLRKRTGELFF. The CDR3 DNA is TGCGCCAGCAGCTTACGCAAACGCACCGGGGAGCTGTTTTTT.

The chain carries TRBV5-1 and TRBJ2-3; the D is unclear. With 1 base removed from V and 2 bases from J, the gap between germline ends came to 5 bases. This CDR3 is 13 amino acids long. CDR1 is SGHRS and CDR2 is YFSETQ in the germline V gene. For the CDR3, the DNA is TGCGCCAGCAGCTTGTTCGCCACAGATACGCAGTATTTT. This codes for CASSLFATDTQYF.

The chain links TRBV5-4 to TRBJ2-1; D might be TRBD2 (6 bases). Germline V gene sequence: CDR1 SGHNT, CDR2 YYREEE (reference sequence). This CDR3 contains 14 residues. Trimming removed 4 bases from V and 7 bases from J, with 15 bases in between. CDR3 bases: TGTGCCAGCAGCCGCGGAGGGGATCTGAATGAGCAGTTCTTC. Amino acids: CASSRGGDLNEQFF.

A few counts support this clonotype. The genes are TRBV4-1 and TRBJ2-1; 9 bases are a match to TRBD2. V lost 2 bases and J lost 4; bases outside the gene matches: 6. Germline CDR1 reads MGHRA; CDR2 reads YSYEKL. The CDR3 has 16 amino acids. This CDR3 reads CASSQPTSGPYNEQFF. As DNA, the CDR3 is TGCGCCAGCAGCCAACCTACTAGCGGGCCTTACAATGAGCAGTTCTTC.

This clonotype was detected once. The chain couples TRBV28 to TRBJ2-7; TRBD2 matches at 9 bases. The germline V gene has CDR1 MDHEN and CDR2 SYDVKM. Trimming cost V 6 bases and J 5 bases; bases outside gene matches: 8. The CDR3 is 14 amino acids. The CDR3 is CASSPGTSLDEQYF. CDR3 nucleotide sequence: TGTGCCAGCAGCCCCGGGACTAGCTTAGACGAGCAGTACTTC. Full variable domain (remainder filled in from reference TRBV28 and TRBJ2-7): DVKVTQSSRYLVKRTGEKVFLECVQDMDHENMFWYRQDPGLGLRLIYFSYDVKMKEKGDIPEGYSVSREKKERFSLILESASTNQTSMYLCASSPGTSLDEQYFGPGTRLTVT.

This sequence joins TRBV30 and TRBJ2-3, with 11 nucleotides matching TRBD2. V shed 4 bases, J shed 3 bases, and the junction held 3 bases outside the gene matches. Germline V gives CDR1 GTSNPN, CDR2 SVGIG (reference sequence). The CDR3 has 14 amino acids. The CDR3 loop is CAWMTSGATDTQYF. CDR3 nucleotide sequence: TGTGCCTGGATGACTAGCGGGGCTACAGATACGCAGTATTTT.

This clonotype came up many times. CDR3 sequence: CASSFGYNEQFF. Here the CDR3 DNA reads TGTGCCAGCAGTTTCGGCTACAATGAGCAGTTCTTC. V and J are TRBV6-2 or TRBV6-3 and TRBJ2-1; no definite D call. The CDR3 contains 12 residues. Germline V gives CDR1 MNHEY, CDR2 SVGEGT. Trimming shortened V by 4 bases and J by 3 bases, and 4 bases separated the two germline ends.

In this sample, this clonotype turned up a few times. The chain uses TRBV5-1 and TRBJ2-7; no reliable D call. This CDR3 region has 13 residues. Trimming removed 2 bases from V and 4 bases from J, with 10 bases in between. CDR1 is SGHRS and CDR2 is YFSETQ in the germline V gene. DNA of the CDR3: TGCGCCAGCAGCTTAAACAGCAAGTACGAGCAGTACTTC. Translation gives CASSLNSKYEQYF.

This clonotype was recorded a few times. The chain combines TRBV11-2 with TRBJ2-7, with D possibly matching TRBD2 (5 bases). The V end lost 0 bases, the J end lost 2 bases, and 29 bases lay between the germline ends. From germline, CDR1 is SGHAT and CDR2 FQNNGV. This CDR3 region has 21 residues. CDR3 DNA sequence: TGTGCCAGCAGCTTAGAAGCGGATCTAGCCGGCTTCACTTACAAGGCCTACGAGCAGTACTTC. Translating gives CASSLEADLAGFTYKAYEQYF.

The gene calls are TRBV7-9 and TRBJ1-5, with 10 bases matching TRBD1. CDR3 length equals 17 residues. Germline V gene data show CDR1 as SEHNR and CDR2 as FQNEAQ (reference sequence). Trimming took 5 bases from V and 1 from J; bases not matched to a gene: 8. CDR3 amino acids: CASSTSRQGASNQPQHF. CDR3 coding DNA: TGTGCCAGCAGCACCTCTCGACAGGGGGCCAGCAATCAGCCCCAGCATTTT.

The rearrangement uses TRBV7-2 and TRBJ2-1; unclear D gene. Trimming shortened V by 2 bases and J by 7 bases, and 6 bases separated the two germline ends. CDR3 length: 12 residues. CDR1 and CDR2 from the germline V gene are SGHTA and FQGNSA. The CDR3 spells CASSLLANEQFF. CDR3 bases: TGTGCCAGCAGCTTACTTGCAAATGAGCAGTTCTTC.

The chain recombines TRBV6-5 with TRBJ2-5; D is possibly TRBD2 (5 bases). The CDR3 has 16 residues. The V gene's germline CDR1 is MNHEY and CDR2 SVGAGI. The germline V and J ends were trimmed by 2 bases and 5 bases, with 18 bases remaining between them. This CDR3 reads CASSYTGGGVGETQYF. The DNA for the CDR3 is TGTGCCAGCAGTTACACCGGCGGAGGAGTGGGGGAGACCCAGTACTTC.

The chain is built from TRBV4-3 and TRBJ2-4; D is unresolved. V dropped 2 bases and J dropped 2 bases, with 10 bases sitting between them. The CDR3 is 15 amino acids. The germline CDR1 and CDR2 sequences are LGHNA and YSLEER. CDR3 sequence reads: CASSQNVGSKNIQYF. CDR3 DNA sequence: TGCGCCAGCAGCCAAAATGTAGGGTCCAAAAACATTCAGTACTTC.

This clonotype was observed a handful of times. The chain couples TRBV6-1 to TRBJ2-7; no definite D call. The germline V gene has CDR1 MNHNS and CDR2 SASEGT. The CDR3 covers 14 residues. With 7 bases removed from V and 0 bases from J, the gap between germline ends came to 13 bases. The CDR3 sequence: CASTSAASSYEQYF. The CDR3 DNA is TGTGCCAGCACATCGGCAGCGAGCTCCTACGAGCAGTACTTC.

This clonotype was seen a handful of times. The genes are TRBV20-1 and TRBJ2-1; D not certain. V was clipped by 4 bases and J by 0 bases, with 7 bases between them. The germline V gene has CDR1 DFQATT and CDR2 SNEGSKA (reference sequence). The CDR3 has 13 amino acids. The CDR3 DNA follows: TGCAGTGCTACATCTAGCTCCTACAATGAGCAGTTCTTC. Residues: CSATSSSYNEQFF.

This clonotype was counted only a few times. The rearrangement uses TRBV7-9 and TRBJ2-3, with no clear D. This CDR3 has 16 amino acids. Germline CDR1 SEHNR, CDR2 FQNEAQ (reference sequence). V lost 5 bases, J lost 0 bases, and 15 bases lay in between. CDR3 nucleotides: TGTGCCAGCAGCCCTGTCGGCTTGAGGAGCACAGATACGCAGTATTTT. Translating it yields CASSPVGLRSTDTQYF.

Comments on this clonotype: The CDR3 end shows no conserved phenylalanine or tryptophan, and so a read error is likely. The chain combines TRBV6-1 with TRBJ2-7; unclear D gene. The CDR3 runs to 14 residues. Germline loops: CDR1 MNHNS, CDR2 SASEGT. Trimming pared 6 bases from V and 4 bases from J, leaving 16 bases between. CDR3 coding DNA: TGTGCCAGCAGCAAGCCGGGCCGCGCATACGAGCAGTACATC. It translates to CASSKPGRAYEQYI.

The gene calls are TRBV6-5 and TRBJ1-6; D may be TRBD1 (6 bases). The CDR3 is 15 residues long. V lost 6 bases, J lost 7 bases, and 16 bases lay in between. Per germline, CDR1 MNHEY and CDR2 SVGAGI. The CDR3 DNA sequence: TGTGCCAGCAGCTACCAACAGGGTATGAATTCACCCCTCCACTTT. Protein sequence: CASSYQQGMNSPLHF.

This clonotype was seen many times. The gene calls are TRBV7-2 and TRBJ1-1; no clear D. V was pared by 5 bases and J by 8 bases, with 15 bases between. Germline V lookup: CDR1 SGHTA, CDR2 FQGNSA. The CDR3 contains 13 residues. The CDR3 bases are TGTGCCAGCAGCCTGGACCCGGGATCAGAAGCTTTCTTT. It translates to CASSLDPGSEAFF.

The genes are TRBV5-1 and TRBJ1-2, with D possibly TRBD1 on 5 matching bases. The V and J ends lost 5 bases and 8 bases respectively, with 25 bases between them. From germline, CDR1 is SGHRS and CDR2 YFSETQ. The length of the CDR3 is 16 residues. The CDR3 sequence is CASRQDGILAGSGYTF. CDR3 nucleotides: TGCGCCAGCAGACAAGACGGAATCTTGGCAGGGTCAGGCTACACCTTC.

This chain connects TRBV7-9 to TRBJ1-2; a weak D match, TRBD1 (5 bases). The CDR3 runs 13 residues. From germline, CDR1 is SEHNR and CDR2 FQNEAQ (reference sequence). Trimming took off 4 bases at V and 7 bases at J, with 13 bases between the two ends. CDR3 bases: TGTGCCAGCAGCTACATGGGACTGGGTGGCTACACCTTC. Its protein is CASSYMGLGGYTF.

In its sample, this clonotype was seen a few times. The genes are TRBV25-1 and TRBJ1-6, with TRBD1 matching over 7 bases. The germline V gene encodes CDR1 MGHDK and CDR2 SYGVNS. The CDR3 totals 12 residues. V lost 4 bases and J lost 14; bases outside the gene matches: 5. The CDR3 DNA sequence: TGTGCCAGCAGTGTAGACAGGGTCGCCCTCCACTTT. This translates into CASSVDRVALHF.

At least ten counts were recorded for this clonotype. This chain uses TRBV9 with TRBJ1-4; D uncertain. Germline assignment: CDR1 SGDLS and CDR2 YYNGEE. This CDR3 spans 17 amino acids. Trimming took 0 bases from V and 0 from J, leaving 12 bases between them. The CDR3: CASSVGGRAATNEKLFF. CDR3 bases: TGTGCCAGCAGCGTAGGGGGAAGGGCTGCAACTAATGAAAAACTGTTTTTT.

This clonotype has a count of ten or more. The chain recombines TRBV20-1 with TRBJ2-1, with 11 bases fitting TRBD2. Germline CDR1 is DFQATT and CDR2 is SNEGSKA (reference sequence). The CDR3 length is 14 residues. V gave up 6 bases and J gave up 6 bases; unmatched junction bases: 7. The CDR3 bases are TGCAGTGCCAGACTAGCGGGACGGTCCAATGAGCAGTTCTTC. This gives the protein CSARLAGRSNEQFF.

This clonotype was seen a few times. Here the CDR3 DNA reads TGTGCCAGCTCACCTTTTGGGCAAGAGACCCAGTACTTC. The encoded protein is CASSPFGQETQYF. This sequence joins TRBV18 and TRBJ2-5; the D is unclear. Trimming left V 3 bases short and J 2 bases short, with 7 bases between. From germline, CDR1 is KGHSH and CDR2 LQKENI. This CDR3 has 13 residues.